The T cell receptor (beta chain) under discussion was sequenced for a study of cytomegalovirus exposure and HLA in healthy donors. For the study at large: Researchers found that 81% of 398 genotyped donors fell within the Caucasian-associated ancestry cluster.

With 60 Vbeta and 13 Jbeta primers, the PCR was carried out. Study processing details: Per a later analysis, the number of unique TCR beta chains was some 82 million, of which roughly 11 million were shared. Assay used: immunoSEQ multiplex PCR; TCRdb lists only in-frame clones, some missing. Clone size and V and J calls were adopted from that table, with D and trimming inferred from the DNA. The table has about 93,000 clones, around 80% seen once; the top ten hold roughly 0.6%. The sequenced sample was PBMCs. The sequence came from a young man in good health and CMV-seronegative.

This chain's CDR3 is CASSTTPRETQYF. The DNA for the CDR3 is TGTGCCAGCAGCACGACTCCTCGGGAGACCCAGTACTTC. The rearrangement links TRBV5-4 to TRBJ2-5; D is uncertain. CDR3 size: 13 residues. Trimming took 4 bases from V and 5 from J, leaving 12 bases between them. Germline V lookup: CDR1 SGHNT, CDR2 YYREEE (reference sequence).